This is a list of T cell receptor beta chains from one sample in a study of cytomegalovirus exposure and HLA in healthy donors. Libraries were prepared by immunoSEQ multiplex PCR; TCRdb keeps only in-frame clonotypes and omits some of them. The table has about 120,000 clones, around 10% seen once. Specimen: PBMCs. The receptors shown here come from a man aged 25 to 40 in good health and CMV-seronegative. The CDR3 runs from the conserved cysteine through the conserved F or W. D genes are given only for firm matches. Clone size is stated in some rows and not others, as once, few, many or a class when expanded.

j_call: TRBJ2-2
clone_size: few
v_call: TRBV11-2
d_call: .
cdr3_aa: CASSPEGGLTLFF
cdr3_nt: TGTGCCAGCAGCCCTGAAGGGGGTTTGACGCTGTTTTTT

j_call: TRBJ2-7
clone_size: .
v_call: TRBV6-5
d_call: TRBD1
cdr3_aa: CASSDRVGYEQYF
cdr3_nt: TGTGCCAGCAGCGACAGGGTTGGTTACGAGCAGTACTTC

j_call: TRBJ2-7
clone_size: few
v_call: TRBV23-1
d_call: TRBD1
cdr3_aa: CASGLIGQAYYEQYF
cdr3_nt: TGCGCCAGCGGCCTGATAGGACAGGCTTACTACGAGCAGTACTTC

j_call: TRBJ2-7
clone_size: .
v_call: TRBV7-9
d_call: .
cdr3_aa: CASSLVGDYEQYF
cdr3_nt: TGTGCCAGCAGCTTAGTCGGGGACTACGAGCAGTACTTC

j_call: TRBJ2-1
clone_size: .
v_call: TRBV5-1
d_call: TRBD1
cdr3_aa: CASSSGQGMHEQFF
cdr3_nt: TGCGCCAGCAGCTCCGGACAGGGAATGCATGAGCAGTTCTTC

j_call: TRBJ1-3
clone_size: few
v_call: TRBV4-3
d_call: .
cdr3_aa: CASSQGGYGNTIYF
cdr3_nt: TGCGCCAGCAGCCAGGGGGGGTACGGGAACACCATATATTTT

j_call: TRBJ1-4
clone_size: few
v_call: TRBV7-9
d_call: TRBD1
cdr3_aa: CASSRQTGTRPATNEKLFF
cdr3_nt: TGTGCCAGCAGCCGCCAGACAGGGACCCGACCTGCAACTAATGAAAAACTGTTTTTT

j_call: TRBJ1-2
clone_size: .
v_call: TRBV4-1
d_call: .
cdr3_aa: CASSQDRAGVNYGYTF
cdr3_nt: TGCGCCAGCAGCCAAGATCGGGCAGGGGTCAACTATGGCTACACCTTC

j_call: TRBJ2-3
clone_size: few
v_call: TRBV28
d_call: .
cdr3_aa: CASSSRDTQYF
cdr3_nt: TGTGCCAGCAGTTCGAGAGATACGCAGTATTTT

j_call: TRBJ2-7
clone_size: few
v_call: TRBV5-4
d_call: TRBD1
cdr3_aa: CASSLQGIFHEQYF
cdr3_nt: TGTGCCAGCAGCTTACAGGGGATCTTCCACGAGCAGTACTTC

j_call: TRBJ2-3
clone_size: few
v_call: TRBV10-2
d_call: .
cdr3_aa: CASRLEKSTDTQYF
cdr3_nt: TGCGCCAGCCGCCTAGAAAAAAGCACAGATACGCAGTATTTT

j_call: TRBJ1-2
clone_size: .
v_call: TRBV5-6
d_call: .
cdr3_aa: CASSLSIQGPAGGYTF
cdr3_nt: TGTGCCAGCAGCCTTTCTATTCAGGGGCCCGCGGGCGGCTACACCTTC

j_call: TRBJ2-7
clone_size: .
v_call: TRBV7-6
d_call: TRBD2
cdr3_aa: CASSLLAGDGYYEQYF
cdr3_nt: TGTGCCAGCAGCCTTCTAGCGGGAGACGGTTATTACGAGCAGTACTTC

j_call: TRBJ1-3
clone_size: .
v_call: TRBV11-2
d_call: .
cdr3_aa: CASSPGFGNGNTIYF
cdr3_nt: TGTGCCAGCAGCCCAGGTTTCGGGAACGGAAACACCATATATTTT

j_call: TRBJ2-2
clone_size: few
v_call: TRBV7-3
d_call: TRBD2
cdr3_aa: CASSPPGGNTGELFF
cdr3_nt: TGTGCCAGCAGCCCACCGGGGGGGAACACCGGGGAGCTGTTTTTT

j_call: TRBJ2-7
clone_size: .
v_call: TRBV12-5
d_call: TRBD1
cdr3_aa: CASGLTVRTGGAYEQYF
cdr3_nt: TGTGCTAGTGGTTTGACCGTCCGGACAGGGGGTGCCTACGAGCAGTACTTC

j_call: TRBJ1-1
clone_size: .
v_call: TRBV5-5
d_call: .
cdr3_aa: CASSPRFGVGTEAFF
cdr3_nt: TGTGCCAGCAGCCCCCGGTTTGGAGTTGGAACTGAAGCTTTCTTT

j_call: TRBJ2-5
clone_size: few
v_call: TRBV28
d_call: TRBD2
cdr3_aa: CASSGTWTSGRAVETQYF
cdr3_nt: TGTGCCAGCAGTGGGACTTGGACTAGCGGGAGGGCGGTGGAGACCCAGTACTTC

j_call: TRBJ1-1
clone_size: .
v_call: TRBV5-1
d_call: .
cdr3_aa: CASSFEGGITEAFF
cdr3_nt: TGCGCCAGCAGCTTTGAGGGCGGAATCACTGAAGCTTTCTTT

j_call: TRBJ1-2
clone_size: few
v_call: TRBV19
d_call: TRBD1
cdr3_aa: CASRDRGAYGYTF
cdr3_nt: TGTGCCAGTAGAGACAGGGGGGCCTATGGCTACACCTTC